The clone carrying this T cell receptor (beta chain) was seen a few times. As yet, its antigen is unknown. These data originate in a study of shared clonotypes between healthy human individuals. Using immunoSEQ multiplex PCR, the repertoire was profiled, and TCRdb retains in-frame clones only, with some absent. The repertoire holds about 1.5 million clones, with roughly 96% as singletons. Findings and caveats of the study: With few donors, the genetic and exposure-history diversity represented was limited.

The CDR3 loop spans 11 amino acids. Germline V CDR1 and CDR2: DFQATT, SNEGSKA (reference sequence). The V and J ends lost 4 bases and 4 bases respectively, with 5 bases between them. The clonotype originates from a young man in good health. The V gene is TRBV20-1, the J gene TRBJ1-3, with D hard to call. Sequencing was carried out using naive CD4+ T cells sorted from blood. The sample's subset: CD45RA+ positively selected. Here the CDR3 DNA reads TGCAGTGCTAATGAGGGAAACACCATATATTTT. Protein: CSANEGNTIYF.